Presented here are 4 T cell receptor beta chains from one specimen sequenced in a study of T cell changes during pregnancy in multiple sclerosis. Sequencing used immunoSEQ multiplex PCR; TCRdb keeps in-frame clones, though not all of them. Of 85,000 to 130,000 clones detected, about 89% appear once; the ten largest clones hold about 1.6%. Sample: peripheral blood, taken before pregnancy. The receptor set was obtained from a female donor with multiple sclerosis, enrolled in a pregnancy study.

The chain is built from TRBV28 and TRBJ2-7, with D possibly TRBD2 on 6 matching bases. V shed 6 bases and J shed 1 base, with 16 bases lying between them. CDR3 size: 15 residues. Germline assignment: CDR1 MDHEN and CDR2 SYDVKM. CDR3 sequence: CASSSPTSSSYEQYF. Here the CDR3 DNA reads TGTGCCAGCAGCTCCCCGACTAGTTCATCCTACGAGCAGTACTTC.

The V and J genes are TRBV2 and TRBJ1-3; no reliable D call. This CDR3 contains 15 residues. With 0 bases removed from V and 2 bases from J, the gap between germline ends came to 8 bases. Germline V gene sequence: CDR1 SNHLY, CDR2 FYNNEI. The chain's CDR3 is CASSEAATPGNTIYF. The CDR3 DNA sequence: TGTGCCAGCAGTGAAGCGGCGACTCCTGGAAACACCATATATTTT.

The V gene is TRBV6-4, the J gene TRBJ1-6; maybe TRBD1 (5 bases). Trimming removed 2 bases at V and 10 bases at J, with 12 bases between. This CDR3 spans 14 amino acids. The V gene's germline CDR1 is MRHNA and CDR2 SNTAGT. The CDR3 sequence is CASSDGQGLSPLHF. CDR3 nucleotides: TGTGCCAGCAGTGACGGGCAGGGTCTATCACCCCTCCACTTT.

This clone showed up just once. This chain links TRBV7-2 with TRBJ1-2; D call uncertain. The CDR3 is 13 residues long. Per the germline V gene, CDR1 is SGHTA and CDR2 is FQGNSA. The ends were cut back, 4 bases at V and 4 bases at J, with 10 bases in the middle. CDR3 bases: TGTGCCAGCAGCTCATCCGGACTCTATGGCTACACCTTC. This sequence encodes CASSSSGLYGYTF.